This T cell receptor (beta chain) was documented in a study of identical twins. Broader study findings: Because invariant MAIT and iNKT cells could be present, zero-insertion analyses could be partly confounded. Low generation probability was overrepresented in out-of-frame alpha sequences shared by twins.

Via MiXCR, TCRdb re-called the 5' RACE reads, giving one row per CDR3 protein. Among about 890,000 distinct CDR3 sequences listed, roughly an eighth were seen once. There were only healthy Caucasians among the donors. This CDR3 comprises 14 residues. Per the germline V gene, CDR1 is MNHNS and CDR2 is SASEGT. The V and J ends lost 1 base and 5 bases respectively, with 11 bases between them. Concerning this clonotype: Its antigen is unidentified.

These records were also assigned to another study, of yellow fever vaccine responses in identical twins. That source notes: Reported findings indicate that twins' vaccine T cell responses seemed partially convergent, partially personalized.

The V and J genes are TRBV6-1 and TRBJ2-5, with no clear D. The receptor was derived from a woman aged 18-29 years in good health. Sequencing was performed on PBMCs. CDR3 sequence reads: CASSEGAPRETQYF. The CDR3 nucleotides are TGTGCCAGCAGTGAAGGGGCCCCAAGGGAGACCCAGTACTTC.